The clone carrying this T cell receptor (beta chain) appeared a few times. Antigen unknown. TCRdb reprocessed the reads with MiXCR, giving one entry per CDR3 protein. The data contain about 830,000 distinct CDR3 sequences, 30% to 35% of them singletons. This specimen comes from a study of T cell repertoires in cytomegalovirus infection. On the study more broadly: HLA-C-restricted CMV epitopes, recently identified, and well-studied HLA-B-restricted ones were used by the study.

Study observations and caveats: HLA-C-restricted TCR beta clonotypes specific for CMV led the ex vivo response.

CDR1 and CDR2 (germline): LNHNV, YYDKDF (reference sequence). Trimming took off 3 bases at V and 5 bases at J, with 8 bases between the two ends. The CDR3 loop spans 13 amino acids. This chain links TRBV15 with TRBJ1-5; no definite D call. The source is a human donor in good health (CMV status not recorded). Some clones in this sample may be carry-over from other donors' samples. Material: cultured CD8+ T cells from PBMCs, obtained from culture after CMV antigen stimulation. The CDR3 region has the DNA TGTGCCACCAGCAGGGCGGCGTATCAGCCCCAGCATTTT. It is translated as CATSRAAYQPQHF.